The source of this T cell receptor beta chain is a study of blood T cell repertoires in COVID-19. The overall study: Samples came from the United States, Italy and Spain, spanning acute and convalescent COVID-19.

Method: immunoSEQ multiplex PCR; TCRdb's copy keeps in-frame clones and lacks some. The data contain about 170,000 clones, approximately 83% of them singletons. This clone has a count of ten or more. Looked up from germline, CDR1 is MDHEN and CDR2 is SYDVKM. This CDR3 is 15 amino acids long. V lost 6 bases to trimming and J lost 3 bases; unmatched junction nucleotides: 5. Sample: peripheral blood. The TCR was taken from a woman of 80 years or more with acute or convalescent COVID-19. The J gene is TRBJ2-7, the V gene TRBV28; TRBD2 agrees at 13 bases. CDR3 in DNA: TGTGCCAGCAGCAAACTAGCGGGGGGGATCTACGAGCAGTACTTC. Translating it yields CASSKLAGGIYEQYF.